These 14 T cell receptor beta chains share one sample of origin, sequenced in a study of OX40 agonist ivuxolimab in advanced cancers. Some clones are missing from TCRdb's copy, which holds only in-frame ones; the method was immunoSEQ multiplex PCR. The sample holds 55,000 to 80,000 clones, around 90% seen once. Source: CD4+ or CD8+ T cells sorted from blood, taken in a trial of the OX40 agonist ivuxolimab. The origin of the receptors is an adult with an advanced solid tumor such as melanoma, head and neck, liver or kidney cancer.

CDR3 loop: CASTVDRGSGGYTF. The CDR3 region has the DNA TGTGCCAGTACCGTCGACAGGGGCTCGGGTGGCTACACCTTC. The rearrangement links TRBV19 to TRBJ1-2; 8 bases line up with TRBD1. CDR1 and CDR2 (germline): LNHDA, SQIVND (reference sequence). V dropped 7 bases and J dropped 7; count of bases not matched to a gene: 11. The CDR3 loop spans 14 amino acids. The complete variable domain, with remaining parts taken from reference TRBV19 and TRBJ1-2, reads DGGITQSPKYLFRKEGQNVTLSCEQNLNHDAMYWYRQDPGQGLRLIYYSQIVNDFQKGDIAEGYSVSREKKESFPLTVTSAQKNPTAFYLCASTVDRGSGGYTFGSGTRLTVV.

The chain combines TRBV2 with TRBJ1-5; tentative D call: TRBD1 (5 bases). CDR3 length: 14 amino acids. Looked up from germline, CDR1 is SNHLY and CDR2 is FYNNEI. The V end lost 5 bases, the J end lost 7 bases, and 15 bases lay between the germline ends. CDR3 region: CASSSERWGQPQHF. Written as DNA, the CDR3 is TGTGCCAGCAGTAGCGAGAGGTGGGGGCAGCCCCAGCATTTT.

This clone was found a few times. The chain carries TRBV2 and TRBJ2-3; TRBD2 is a possible D gene (5 bases). Germline V CDR1 and CDR2: SNHLY, FYNNEI. Trimming left V 8 bases short and J 1 base short, with 16 bases between. The CDR3 runs 15 residues. CDR3 DNA: TGTGCCAGCTCCGGGGAGAAAAGTGGCACAGATACGCAGTATTTT. This gives the protein CASSGEKSGTDTQYF.

This clone was found once. The chain carries TRBV11-1 and TRBJ1-2; TRBD1 matches 8 bases. After removal of 4 bases from V and 8 bases from J, the junction contained 3 bases not matched to a gene. This CDR3 is 12 amino acids long. In germline, CDR1 is SGHAT, CDR2 FQDESV (reference sequence). This chain's CDR3 is CASSSTGVGYTF. Here the CDR3 DNA reads TGTGCCAGCAGCTCGACAGGGGTCGGCTACACCTTC.

The V and J genes are TRBV7-9 and TRBJ2-7; 10 bases are shared with TRBD1. Germline values: CDR1 SEHNR, CDR2 FQNEAQ (reference sequence). J lost 5 bases, V lost 4 bases, and 8 bases had no gene match. The CDR3 is 15 residues long. The CDR3: CASSSPPGQGHEQYF. CDR3 coding DNA: TGTGCCAGCAGCTCGCCCCCGGGACAGGGGCACGAGCAGTACTTC.

V and J are TRBV5-4 and TRBJ1-2; D unclear. Per germline, CDR1 SGHNT and CDR2 YYREEE (reference sequence). This CDR3 contains 12 residues. The V and J ends lost 3 bases and 12 bases respectively, with 15 bases between them. The CDR3 region is CASSSSGNKDTF. In nucleotides, the CDR3 is TGTGCCAGCAGCTCGTCCGGGAACAAAGACACCTTC.

In its sample, this clone was seen once. Additional DNA sequences in this sample encode the identical CDR3. V usage is TRBV18 and J usage is TRBJ2-7; D is perhaps TRBD2 (6 bases). The V end was cut by 3 bases, the J end by 3 bases, with 9 bases between. The CDR3 sequence is 13 residues long. CDR1 KGHSH and CDR2 LQKENI come from the germline V gene. The chain's CDR3 is CASSPRGGYEQYF. CDR3 DNA: TGTGCCAGCTCACCGCGGGGAGGCTACGAGCAGTACTTC.

The chain links TRBV6-1 to TRBJ1-5; a possible D gene is TRBD1 (5 bases). The germline V and J ends were trimmed by 5 bases and 0 bases, with 11 bases remaining between them. The CDR3 is 15 amino acids. The germline V gene has CDR1 MNHNS and CDR2 SASEGT. For the CDR3, the DNA is TGTGCCAGCAGTACACAGGTTTATAGCAATCAGCCCCAGCATTTT. Protein product: CASSTQVYSNQPQHF.

The chain joins TRBV9 to TRBJ2-5; maybe TRBD2 (5 bases). V lost 0 bases and J 5 bases, leaving 11 bases between the germline ends. The CDR3 is 14 amino acids. Germline V lookup: CDR1 SGDLS, CDR2 YYNGEE. The CDR3 reads CASSVGGRRETQYF. The CDR3 region has the DNA TGTGCCAGCAGCGTAGGGGGTCGGAGGGAGACCCAGTACTTC.

This sequence joins TRBV9 and TRBJ2-1, with 14 bases matching TRBD2. The V gene's germline CDR1 is SGDLS and CDR2 YYNGEE. The CDR3 has 17 residues. J gave up 5 bases and V 3 bases, and 7 bases lay outside the gene matches. The CDR3 nucleotides read TGTGCCAGCAGCGCGCACCCGGGACTAGCGGGGGACAATGAGCAGTTCTTC. This translates into CASSAHPGLAGDNEQFF.

The genes are TRBV2 and TRBJ2-3; 7 positions match TRBD1. The germline V gene encodes CDR1 SNHLY and CDR2 FYNNEI. V lost 5 bases and J lost 6; bases outside the gene matches: 2. This CDR3 region has 12 residues. The DNA of the CDR3 is TGTGCCAGCAGTCAACAGGGGGATACGCAGTATTTT. This encodes CASSQQGDTQYF.

V gene TRBV27 combines with J gene TRBJ2-5, with 8 positions matching TRBD1. CDR1 MNHEY and CDR2 SMNVEV come from the germline V gene (reference sequence). The CDR3 runs 14 residues. V dropped 6 bases and J dropped 5; count of bases not matched to a gene: 8. The CDR3 bases are TGTGCCAGCAGGCTACAGGGGGTTTGGGAGACCCAGTACTTC. Its translation: CASRLQGVWETQYF.

The genes are TRBV6-6 and TRBJ2-7; the D gene is possibly TRBD1 (6 bases). CDR3 length: 13 amino acids. CDR1 and CDR2 (germline): MNHNY, SVGAGI (reference sequence). Trimming pared 4 bases from V and 1 base from J, leaving 8 bases between. Written as DNA, the CDR3 is TGTGCCAGCAGTTCTAGGGGGTCCTACGAGCAGTACTTC. It codes for CASSSRGSYEQYF.

CDR3 nucleotide sequence: TGCGCCAGCAAGGCACAATGGAATGAAAAACTGTTTTTT. Translating gives CASKAQWNEKLFF. The V and J genes are TRBV5-1 and TRBJ1-4, with D unclear. Germline V gene lookup returns CDR1 SGHRS and CDR2 YFSETQ. CDR3 length equals 13 residues. V lost 6 bases to trimming and J lost 5 bases, with 11 bases between them.